Below are 20 T cell receptor beta chains sequenced from a single sample in a study of T cell changes during pregnancy in multiple sclerosis (dated by TCRdb to 2018 to 2020). Library generation was performed with the immunoSEQ multiplex PCR assay. TCRdb limited this immuneACCESS table to in-frame rearrangements with V and J called. A share of clones is missing; checked studies link under half to unresolved V genes, and the rest is unexplained. The sample data list some 120,000 clones, and around 90% of these were observed just once. The ten biggest clones cover approximately 1.4% of the sample. The starting material was peripheral blood, obtained in the third trimester of pregnancy. Receptors originate from a female donor with multiple sclerosis, enrolled in a pregnancy study.

The chain joins TRBV19 to TRBJ1-2; D not resolved. Between the trimmed V and J ends, which lost 3 bases and 3 bases, there was a span of 8 bases. In germline, CDR1 is LNHDA, CDR2 SQIVND (reference sequence). This CDR3 region has 13 residues. CDR3 in DNA: TGTGCCAGTAGTATCGGGGAAGACTATGGCTACACCTTC. It translates to CASSIGEDYGYTF.

This clone has a single count. V gene TRBV5-1 combines with J gene TRBJ2-2; 10 positions agree with TRBD1. The length of the CDR3 is 15 residues. V lost 4 bases to trimming and J lost 5 bases; unmatched junction nucleotides: 5. Germline V gene sequence: CDR1 SGHRS, CDR2 YFSETQ. CDR3 amino acids: CASSMTGGETGELFF. DNA for the CDR3: TGCGCCAGCAGCATGACAGGGGGCGAAACCGGGGAGCTGTTTTTT.

The chain uses TRBV6-5 and TRBJ2-5, with 10 bases that match TRBD2. Germline values: CDR1 MNHEY, CDR2 SVGAGI. The ends lost 7 bases at V and 3 bases at J; junction bases unmatched: 5. The CDR3 consists of 14 residues. In nucleotides, the CDR3 is TGTGCCAGCAAGAGAAGCGGGAGGGAAGAGACCCAGTACTTC. This encodes CASKRSGREETQYF.

This chain connects TRBV7-8 to TRBJ1-4; the D gene is possibly TRBD1 (6 bases). The ends were cut back, 5 bases at V and 4 bases at J, with 14 bases in the middle. The V gene's germline CDR1 is SGHVS and CDR2 FQNEAQ. The CDR3 runs to 15 residues. The CDR3 sequence is CASSPPDRINEKLFF. Here the CDR3 DNA reads TGTGCCAGCAGCCCCCCGGACAGAATTAATGAAAAACTGTTTTTT.

V and J are TRBV27 and TRBJ2-1; 9 bases are shared with TRBD2. With V trimmed by 4 bases and J by 4 bases, 5 bases remained unmatched. This CDR3 comprises 15 residues. Germline V lookup: CDR1 MNHEY, CDR2 SMNVEV (reference sequence). This CDR3 reads CASSSPSGVYNEQFF. In DNA, the CDR3 is TGTGCCAGCAGTTCCCCTAGCGGGGTTTACAATGAGCAGTTCTTC.

The genes are TRBV4-2 and TRBJ1-1; D gene unclear. CDR1 is LGHNA and CDR2 is YNFKEQ in the germline V gene. The CDR3 extends over 15 amino acids. Trimming took off 0 bases at V and 2 bases at J, with 10 bases between the two ends. The CDR3 region has the DNA TGTGCCAGCAGCCAAGAGTTCCGGGTAAACACTGAAGCTTTCTTT. Amino acids: CASSQEFRVNTEAFF.

The rearrangement links TRBV28 to TRBJ2-3; 7 positions agree with TRBD2. The germline gives CDR1 MDHEN, CDR2 SYDVKM. The CDR3 has 15 residues. V lost 5 bases and J lost 0; bases outside the gene matches: 5. CDR3 nucleotides: TGTGCCAGCAGTCCTAGCGGTTCTAGCACAGATACGCAGTATTTT. Amino acids: CASSPSGSSTDTQYF.

V and J are TRBV2 and TRBJ1-4; 8 bases match TRBD1. Germline V CDR1 and CDR2: SNHLY, FYNNEI. Trimming at V came to 6 bases and at J to 5 bases, leaving 5 bases not matched to a gene. The CDR3 has 14 amino acids. The CDR3 coding sequence is TGTGCCAGCAGGGGGGGGGACAGGAATGAAAAACTGTTTTTT. This gives the protein CASRGGDRNEKLFF.

The rearrangement uses TRBV7-9 and TRBJ1-3, with unresolved D. Germline assignment: CDR1 SEHNR and CDR2 FQNEAQ (reference sequence). The CDR3 contains 14 residues. V was cut by 5 bases and J by 0 bases, with 8 bases left in between. The DNA for the CDR3 is TGTGCCAGCAGCCCCCTTTTCTCTGGAAACACCATATATTTT. It translates to CASSPLFSGNTIYF.

This clone was picked up a small number of times. The V and J genes are TRBV19 and TRBJ1-2; D is perhaps TRBD1 (5 bases). Trimming took 3 bases from V and 1 from J, leaving 9 bases between them. Germline CDR1 is LNHDA and CDR2 is SQIVND (reference sequence). The CDR3 is made up of 14 amino acids. In DNA form, the CDR3 reads TGTGCCAGTAGTATTATCGGGGGTAACTATGGCTACACCTTC. It translates to CASSIIGGNYGYTF.

In DNA, the CDR3 is TGTGCTAGTGGACAGGAAGAGGCCGGGGAGCTGTTTTTT. Residues: CASGQEEAGELFF. The V and J genes are TRBV12-5 and TRBJ2-2; D is perhaps TRBD1 (5 bases). This CDR3 is built from 13 residues. CDR1 and CDR2 (germline): LGHNT, FRNRAP. With 6 bases removed from V and 6 bases from J, the gap between germline ends came to 11 bases.

The chain employs TRBV6-1 and TRBJ2-7; 13 bases are a match to TRBD2. CDR1 and CDR2 (germline): MNHNS, SASEGT. The CDR3 has 16 residues. The V segment lost 2 bases and the J segment 1 base; nucleotides outside the gene matches: 2. CDR3 nucleotides: TGTGCCAGCAGTGAACCGGGACTAGCGGGATCCTACGAGCAGTACTTC. Its translation is CASSEPGLAGSYEQYF.

Of note for this clone: Additional DNA sequences in this sample encode the identical CDR3. The chain couples TRBV14 to TRBJ2-1, with a tentative D call TRBD1 (5 bases). The length of the CDR3 is 13 residues. Germline CDR1 SGHDN, CDR2 FVKESK. Trimming removed 1 base at V and 6 bases at J, with 7 bases between. CDR3 in amino acids: CASSQVRGNEQFF. Written as DNA, the CDR3 is TGTGCCAGCAGCCAAGTTAGGGGCAATGAGCAGTTCTTC.

This chain connects TRBV2 to TRBJ1-2; possible D gene TRBD1, 5 bases. CDR1 and CDR2 (germline): SNHLY, FYNNEI. The CDR3 extends over 15 amino acids. Trimming removed 3 bases at V and 4 bases at J, with 15 bases between. The CDR3 sequence is CASSEAGLRGYGYTF. The CDR3 bases are TGTGCCAGCAGTGAGGCGGGGCTCCGAGGCTATGGCTACACCTTC.

The CDR3 nucleotides are TGTGCCAGCAGCCGATTACGAGGGAGGTCTGGAAACACCATATATTTT. This sequence encodes CASSRLRGRSGNTIYF. The chain carries TRBV14 and TRBJ1-3; no clear D. This CDR3 has 16 residues. CDR1 and CDR2 from the germline V gene are SGHDN and FVKESK. Deletions cut 4 bases from V and 1 base from J, with 14 bases between.

The rearrangement joins TRBV6-5 to TRBJ2-2; D is possibly TRBD1 (6 bases). This CDR3 comprises 12 residues. Per the germline V gene, CDR1 is MNHEY and CDR2 is SVGAGI. V was clipped by 7 bases and J by 8 bases, with 11 bases between them. Here the CDR3 reads CASTLGTGELFF. The CDR3, as DNA: TGTGCCAGCACCCTCGGGACAGGGGAGCTGTTTTTT.

The gene calls are TRBV5-1 and TRBJ2-2; tentatively, D is TRBD2 (6 bases). Trimming removed 2 bases from V and 5 bases from J, with 13 bases in between. There are 15 residues in the CDR3. In germline, CDR1 is SGHRS, CDR2 YFSETQ. This chain's CDR3 is CASSLLTRETGELFF. The DNA of the CDR3 is TGCGCCAGCAGCTTACTGACTAGAGAAACCGGGGAGCTGTTTTTT.

The DNA for the CDR3 is TGTGCCAGCAGTCAAATCACCGGGGAGCTGTTTTTT. This codes for CASSQITGELFF. This chain joins TRBV6-1 and TRBJ2-2; D remains unclear. CDR3 length equals 12 residues. Between the trimmed V and J ends, which lost 5 bases and 4 bases, there was a span of 5 bases. Germline V gene sequence: CDR1 MNHNS, CDR2 SASEGT.

The V gene is TRBV28, the J gene TRBJ1-5; 9 positions agree with TRBD1. This CDR3 has 15 amino acids. Trimming took 6 bases from V and 6 from J; bases not matched to a gene: 9. CDR1 is MDHEN, CDR2 SYDVKM, per germline. The CDR3 loop is CASRSTGGGRQPQHF. CDR3 sequence (DNA): TGTGCCAGCAGGTCGACAGGGGGAGGGCGTCAGCCCCAGCATTTT.

The chain links TRBV7-3 to TRBJ2-1; perhaps TRBD2 as D (6 bases). Trimming left V 5 bases short and J 5 bases short, with 22 bases between. Germline CDR1 is SGHTA and CDR2 is FQGTGA. The CDR3 loop spans 17 amino acids. The DNA of the CDR3 is TGTGCCAGCAGCCTGTCCACTCCCTTCTCGGGGGACAATGAGCAGTTCTTC. Residues: CASSLSTPFSGDNEQFF.